The clone carrying this T cell receptor (beta chain) appeared a few times. The entry originates in a study of blood T cell repertoires in COVID-19. Study at large: Acute and convalescent COVID-19 samples came from the United States, Italy and Spain. The analysed material was cDNA or gDNA that came from T cells, B-cell-depleted T cells, or PBMCs.

Between the trimmed V and J ends, which lost 5 bases and 5 bases, there was a span of 13 bases. The CDR3 consists of 14 residues. Germline CDR1 LNHNV, CDR2 YYDKDF (reference sequence). Study processing details: Reference gene primers were amplified, and this amplification served to estimate nucleated cell counts. Clones were sequenced by immunoSEQ multiplex PCR, and TCRdb holds only the in-frame ones, with some missing. V, J and clone size were drawn from that table, and D and trimming were deduced from the DNA. Here the sample spans about 160,000 clones, approximately 87% being singletons. The study drew participants aged roughly 18 to 89 years from some 23 US areas.

The clonotype was recovered from a woman aged 45-65 years who had recovered from COVID-19. Sequenced sample: PBMCs or T cells enriched from blood (not recorded which). The chain combines TRBV15 with TRBJ1-5; a possible D gene is TRBD1 (5 bases). The CDR3 DNA follows: TGTGCCACCAGCGCAGGGTCCCGTGATCAGCCCCAGCATTTT. This sequence encodes CATSAGSRDQPQHF. Variable domain in full (rest from reference TRBV15 and TRBJ1-5): DAMVIQNPRYQVTQFGKPVTLSCSQTLNHNVMYWYQQKSSQAPKLLFHYYDKDFNNEADTPDNFQSRRPNTSFCFLDIRSPGLGDTAMYLCATSAGSRDQPQHFGDGTRLSIL.